Below, 8 T cell receptor beta chains from the same sample are listed, as sequenced in a study of tumor and adjacent non-tumor tissue in lung cancer. The library came from three nested PCR rounds adapted from ARM-PCR protocols. TCRdb passed the multiplex PCR reads through MiXCR, listing each CDR3 protein once. The top ten hold approximately 20% of the sample, which has tens of thousands of distinct CDR3 sequences, approximately 70% seen once. No cell sorting was done before RNA was extracted from the tissue. Input material: lung tumor tissue. These receptor sequences come from a man aged 60-69 years with non-small cell lung cancer.

Remarks on this clonotype: Because the CDR3 is missing its conserved closing phenylalanine or tryptophan, this is likely a read error. This chain connects TRBV11-3 to TRBJ2-1, with 10 bases matching TRBD2. Germline CDR1 and CDR2: SGHNT and YENEEA. The CDR3 runs to 14 residues. The CDR3 region is CPSQRLAGANDQFI. CDR3 bases: TGTCCCAGCCAGAGGCTAGCGGGAGCTAATGATCAGTTCATC.

This clonotype has only a few counts. This could be a read error, since a much larger clone is one nucleotide away. The rearrangement links TRBV4-3 to TRBJ2-6; TRBD1 agrees at 7 bases. The CDR3 has 17 residues. With 8 bases clipped from V and 0 bases from J, the junction kept 10 bases outside the gene matches. Per germline, CDR1 LGHNA and CDR2 YSLEER. CDR3 sequence: CASGRGQAASGANVLTF. CDR3 bases: TGCGCCAGCGGCCGCGGACAGGCAGCCTCTGGGGCCAACGTCCTGACTTTC.

This clonotype was counted many times. The CDR3 bases are TGTGCCAGCAACGCTGGGACAATTAGAAGGACTGAAGCTTTCTTT. Its protein product is CASNAGTIRRTEAFF. The V and J genes are TRBV28 and TRBJ1-1; perhaps TRBD1 as D (6 bases). The CDR3 is 15 residues long. V lost 7 bases to trimming and J lost 5 bases, with 20 bases between them. Germline-derived CDR1 and CDR2 are MDHEN and SYDVKM.

The V and J genes are TRBV6-5 and TRBJ2-5; TRBD2 agrees at 7 bases. The CDR3 consists of 17 residues. Germline V lookup: CDR1 MNHEY, CDR2 SVGAGI. Trimming cost V 2 bases and J 1 base; bases outside gene matches: 10. Here the CDR3 reads CASSYGGGTQPQETQYF. CDR3 bases: TGTGCCAGCAGTTACGGGGGGGGGACCCAACCCCAAGAGACCCAGTACTTC.

With regard to this clonotype: One end of the junction does not line up with germline, which may come from a read error. The chain joins TRBV4-3 to TRBJ2-1, with D perhaps assigned TRBD1 or TRBD2 (6 bases each). CDR1 and CDR2 (germline): LGHNA, YSLEER. The CDR3 has 15 residues. In nucleotides, the CDR3 is TGCGCCGGCAGCCATGACGGGGGCCTTTACAATGAGCAGTTCTTC. This gives the protein CAGSHDGGLYNEQFF.

A note on this clonotype: A read error may account for a junction end that differs from germline. The genes are TRBV29-1 and TRBJ2-1, with D perhaps TRBD1 (6 bases). Germline CDR1 and CDR2: SQVTM and ANQGSEA. The CDR3 covers 15 residues. CDR3 residues: CIVVEGVSSYNEQFF. CDR3 DNA: TGCATCGTTGTTGAGGGGGTGAGCTCCTACAATGAGCAGTTCTTC.

The CDR3 reads CASSYGRGSEAFF. In nucleotides, the CDR3 is TGTGCCAGCAGTTACGGCAGGGGCTCTGAAGCTTTCTTT. The chain is built from TRBV6-5 and TRBJ1-1; a possible D gene is TRBD1 (6 bases). V was trimmed by 2 bases and J by 6 bases, leaving 10 bases between them. The CDR3 contains 13 residues. Germline V lookup: CDR1 MNHEY, CDR2 SVGAGI.

This clonotype was observed at least ten times. The chain recombines TRBV6-1 with TRBJ2-7; D remains ambiguous. Germline V gene data show CDR1 as MNHNS and CDR2 as SASEGT. The CDR3 loop spans 12 amino acids. Trimming took 1 base from V and 3 from J, leaving 4 bases between them. The CDR3 DNA sequence: TGTGCCAGCAGTGAAGACGGCTACGAGCAGTACTTC. This encodes CASSEDGYEQYF.